This record looks at one T cell receptor beta chain sequence and its context. These data originate in a study of blood T cell repertoires in COVID-19. Authors' processing steps: Reference gene primer amplification gave estimated nucleated cell counts. Sequenced by immunoSEQ multiplex PCR; TCRdb stores in-frame clones only, minus some. V, J and clone size derive from that table, while D and trimming were established from the DNA sequence. This table holds roughly 300,000 clones, around 81% found once. Germline V gene lookup returns CDR1 MNHEY and CDR2 SMNVEV (reference sequence). V lost 5 bases, J lost 0 bases, and 10 bases lay in between. The CDR3 extends over 15 amino acids.

The TCR was taken from a woman aged 55-69 years with active or convalescent COVID-19. The chain employs TRBV27 and TRBJ2-2, with D maybe TRBD2 (6 bases). What was sequenced was peripheral blood. The CDR3 sequence: CASSKSGANTGELFF. CDR3 sequence (DNA): TGTGCCAGCAGTAAGTCGGGGGCGAACACCGGGGAGCTGTTTTTT.